Below, one T cell receptor (beta chain) is given with its context. What it recognizes is unknown. The sample comes from a study of radiation and T cells in renal cell carcinoma. Trimming left V 2 bases short and J 5 bases short, with 9 bases between. From germline, CDR1 is SEHNR and CDR2 FQNEAQ (reference sequence). CDR3 length equals 14 residues. Time point indicated: baseline pretreatment blood. Stated treatment: 15 Gy SBRT to primary tumor, nephrectomy 4 weeks later. Clear cell pathology was present in this patient's renal cell carcinoma. Overall study findings and caveats: Top tumor clonotypes rose in blood 2 weeks post-radiation, then contracted.

Sequencing used immunoSEQ multiplex PCR; TCRdb keeps in-frame clones, though not all of them. The repertoire consists of about 91,000 clones, with approximately 80% occurring once and the leading ten covering roughly 6.8%. The sample in question was blood, obtained from a patient whose treatment included radiotherapy and nephrectomy. The chain has TRBV7-9 and TRBJ2-2; D not certain. The sequence derives from a man aged 60 to 75 with renal cell carcinoma. The CDR3 coding sequence is TGTGCCAGCAGCTTACGACAAGAGACCGGGGAGCTGTTTTTT. Encoded protein: CASSLRQETGELFF.